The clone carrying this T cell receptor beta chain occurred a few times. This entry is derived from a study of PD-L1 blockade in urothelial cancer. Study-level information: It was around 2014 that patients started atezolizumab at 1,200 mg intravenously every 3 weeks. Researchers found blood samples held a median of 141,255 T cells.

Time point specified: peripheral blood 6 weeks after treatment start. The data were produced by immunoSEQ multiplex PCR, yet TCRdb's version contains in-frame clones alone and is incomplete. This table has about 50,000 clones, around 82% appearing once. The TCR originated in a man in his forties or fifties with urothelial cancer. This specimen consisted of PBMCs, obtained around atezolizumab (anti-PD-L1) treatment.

Here the CDR3 reads CASSQGMNTEAFF. In DNA, the CDR3 is TGTGCCAGCAGCCAGGGGATGAACACTGAAGCTTTCTTT. The chain has TRBV6-6 and TRBJ1-1; weak D call: TRBD1 (6 bases). The length of the CDR3 is 13 residues. Germline V gene sequence: CDR1 MNHNY, CDR2 SVGAGI (reference sequence). V was pared by 6 bases and J by 0 bases, with 8 bases between.